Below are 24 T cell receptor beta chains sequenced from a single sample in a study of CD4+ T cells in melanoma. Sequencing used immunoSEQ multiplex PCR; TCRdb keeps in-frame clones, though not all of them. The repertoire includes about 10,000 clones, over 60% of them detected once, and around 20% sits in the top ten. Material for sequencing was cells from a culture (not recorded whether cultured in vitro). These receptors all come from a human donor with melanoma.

This CDR3 reads CASSSTGTASNEQFF. The CDR3 nucleotides are TGTGCCAGCAGCTCAACCGGGACTGCTTCGAATGAGCAGTTCTTC. V is TRBV7-3 and J is TRBJ2-1; TRBD2 might be the D (6 bases). Per the germline V gene, CDR1 is SGHTA and CDR2 is FQGTGA. This CDR3 has 15 residues. V lost 4 bases to trimming and J lost 7 bases, with 17 bases between them.

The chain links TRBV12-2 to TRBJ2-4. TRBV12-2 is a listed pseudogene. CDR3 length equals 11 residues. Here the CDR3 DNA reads TGTGCAAGTCGCCCCCGGCCCAACGGGTACTTC. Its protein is CASRPRPNGYF.

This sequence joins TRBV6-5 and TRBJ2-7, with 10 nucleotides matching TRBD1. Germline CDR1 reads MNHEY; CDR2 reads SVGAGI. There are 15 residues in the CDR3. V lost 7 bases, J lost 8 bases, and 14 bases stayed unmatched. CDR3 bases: TGTGCCAGCACGGCCCCCGGGACAGGGGATGCCAAGCAGTACTTC. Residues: CASTAPGTGDAKQYF.

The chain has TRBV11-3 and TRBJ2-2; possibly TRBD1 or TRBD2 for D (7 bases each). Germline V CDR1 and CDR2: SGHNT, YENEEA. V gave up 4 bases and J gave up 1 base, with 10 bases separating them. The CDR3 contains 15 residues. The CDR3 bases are TGTGCCAGCAGCTCAGGGGGGGGGAACACCGGGGAGCTGTTTTTT. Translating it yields CASSSGGGNTGELFF.

CDR3 in DNA: TGTGCCAGCAGCTCGGGACGGATTAACTATGGCTACACCTTC. Its protein is CASSSGRINYGYTF. V usage is TRBV11-1 and J usage is TRBJ1-2, with D possibly being TRBD1 (5 bases). CDR3 length equals 14 residues. Germline lookup yields CDR1 SGHAT and CDR2 FQDESV (reference sequence). Trimming took off 4 bases at V and 1 base at J, with 10 bases between the two ends.

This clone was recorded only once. CDR3 in DNA: TGTGCCAGCAGTTTCTCATCCAGGCCTGAGGCCCTCCACTTT. It codes for CASSFSSRPEALHF. The V call is TRBV28, the J call TRBJ1-6; D is unresolved. The CDR3 length is 14 residues. V was trimmed by 3 bases and J by 14 bases, leaving 17 bases between them. Germline assignment: CDR1 MDHEN and CDR2 SYDVKM.

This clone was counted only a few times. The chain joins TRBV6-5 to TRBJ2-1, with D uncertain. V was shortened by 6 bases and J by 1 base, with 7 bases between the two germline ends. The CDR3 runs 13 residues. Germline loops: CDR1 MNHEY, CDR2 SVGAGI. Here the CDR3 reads CASSPYSYNEQFF. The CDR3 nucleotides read TGTGCCAGCAGCCCGTATTCCTACAATGAGCAGTTCTTC.

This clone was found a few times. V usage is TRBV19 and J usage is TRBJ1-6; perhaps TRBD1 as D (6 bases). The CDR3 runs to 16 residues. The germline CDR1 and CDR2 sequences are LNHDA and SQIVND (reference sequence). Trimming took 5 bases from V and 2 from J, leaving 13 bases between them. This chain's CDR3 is CASSYTGITYNSPLHF. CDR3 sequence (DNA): TGTGCCAGTAGTTACACAGGGATCACCTATAATTCACCCCTCCACTTT.

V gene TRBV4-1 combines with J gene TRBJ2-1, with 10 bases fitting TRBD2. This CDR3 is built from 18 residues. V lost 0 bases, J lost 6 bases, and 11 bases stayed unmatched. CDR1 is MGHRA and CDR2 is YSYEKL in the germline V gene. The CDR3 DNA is TGCGCCAGCAGCCAAGATTGGCTAGCGGGGGAGTCTGGCAATGAGCAGTTCTTC. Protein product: CASSQDWLAGESGNEQFF.

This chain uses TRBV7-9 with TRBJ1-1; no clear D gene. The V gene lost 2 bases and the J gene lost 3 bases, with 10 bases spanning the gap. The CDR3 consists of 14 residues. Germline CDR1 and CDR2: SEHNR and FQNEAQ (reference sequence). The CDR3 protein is CASSLYGRYTEAFF. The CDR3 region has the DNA TGTGCCAGCAGCTTATATGGCAGGTACACTGAAGCTTTCTTT.

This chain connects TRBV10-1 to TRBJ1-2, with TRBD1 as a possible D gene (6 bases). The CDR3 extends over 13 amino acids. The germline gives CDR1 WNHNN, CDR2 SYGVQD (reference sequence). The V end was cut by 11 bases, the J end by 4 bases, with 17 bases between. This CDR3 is CAAKPRDTYGYTF. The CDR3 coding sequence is TGCGCCGCCAAGCCCCGGGACACCTATGGCTACACCTTC.

CDR3 amino acids: CASSSGDYTDTQYF. CDR3 nucleotide sequence: TGCGCCAGCAGCTCGGGGGACTACACAGATACGCAGTATTTT. The rearrangement uses TRBV5-1 and TRBJ2-3; 7 bases line up with TRBD2. The CDR3 contains 14 residues. Losses at the gene ends were 3 bases for V and 2 bases for J; bases not matched to a gene: 3. CDR1 SGHRS and CDR2 YFSETQ come from the germline V gene. The full variable domain, completed using reference TRBV5-1 and TRBJ2-3, is KAGVTQTPRYLIKTRGQQVTLSCSPISGHRSVSWYQQTPGQGLQFLFEYFSETQRNKGNFPGRFSGRQFSNSRSEMNVSTLELGDSALYLCASSSGDYTDTQYFGPGTRLTVL.

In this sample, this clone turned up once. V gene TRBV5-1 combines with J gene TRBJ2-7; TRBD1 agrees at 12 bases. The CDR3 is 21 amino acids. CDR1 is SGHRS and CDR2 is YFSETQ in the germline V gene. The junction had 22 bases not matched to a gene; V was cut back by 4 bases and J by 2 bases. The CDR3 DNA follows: TGCGCCAGCAGCCTCCCCCGCGTGGGAAGTTCCGGGACAGGGGGCACCTACGAGCAGTACTTC. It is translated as CASSLPRVGSSGTGGTYEQYF.

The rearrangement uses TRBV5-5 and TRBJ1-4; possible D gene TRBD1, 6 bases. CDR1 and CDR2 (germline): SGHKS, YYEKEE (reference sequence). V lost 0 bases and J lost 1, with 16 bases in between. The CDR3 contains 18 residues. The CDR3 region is CASSLGSGGRGTNEKLFF. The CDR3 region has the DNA TGTGCCAGCAGCTTGGGGAGCGGGGGGCGTGGAACTAATGAAAAACTGTTTTTT.

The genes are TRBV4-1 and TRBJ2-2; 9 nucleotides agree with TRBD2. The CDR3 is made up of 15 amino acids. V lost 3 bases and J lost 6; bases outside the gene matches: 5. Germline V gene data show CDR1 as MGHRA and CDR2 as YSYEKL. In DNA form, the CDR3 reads TGCGCCAGCAGCCAGATTAGCGGGGGCTCCGGGGAGCTGTTTTTT. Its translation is CASSQISGGSGELFF.

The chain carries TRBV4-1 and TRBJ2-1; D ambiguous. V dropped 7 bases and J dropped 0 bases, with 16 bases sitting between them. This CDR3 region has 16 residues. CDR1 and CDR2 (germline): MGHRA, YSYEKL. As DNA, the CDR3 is TGCGCCAGCACCCCCGGTGGCGGCGGCTCCTACAATGAGCAGTTCTTC. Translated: CASTPGGGGSYNEQFF.

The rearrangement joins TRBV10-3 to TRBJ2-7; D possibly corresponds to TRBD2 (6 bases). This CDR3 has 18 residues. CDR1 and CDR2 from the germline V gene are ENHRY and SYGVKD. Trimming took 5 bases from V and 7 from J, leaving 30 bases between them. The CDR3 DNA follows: TGTGCCATCAGTCACCCTCTGAAAGCGGGCACACTATCGGGAGAGCAGTACTTC. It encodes CAISHPLKAGTLSGEQYF.

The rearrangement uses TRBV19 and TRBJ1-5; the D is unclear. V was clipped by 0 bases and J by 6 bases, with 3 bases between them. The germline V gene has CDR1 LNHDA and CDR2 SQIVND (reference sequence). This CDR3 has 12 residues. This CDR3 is CASSIEAQPQHF. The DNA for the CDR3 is TGTGCCAGTAGTATAGAGGCTCAGCCCCAGCATTTT.

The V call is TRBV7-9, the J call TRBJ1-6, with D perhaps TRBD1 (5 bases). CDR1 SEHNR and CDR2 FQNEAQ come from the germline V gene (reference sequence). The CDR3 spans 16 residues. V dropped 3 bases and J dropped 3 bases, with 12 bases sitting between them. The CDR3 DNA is TGTGCCAGCAGCTTGGGGCAGGGATTCTATAATTCACCCCTCCACTTT. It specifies CASSLGQGFYNSPLHF. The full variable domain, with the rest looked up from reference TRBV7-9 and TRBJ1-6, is DTGVSQNPRHKITKRGQNVTFRCDPISEHNRLYWYRQTLGQGPEFLTYFQNEAQLEKSRLLSDRFSAERPKGSFSTLEIQRTEQGDSAMYLCASSLGQGFYNSPLHFGNGTRLTVT.

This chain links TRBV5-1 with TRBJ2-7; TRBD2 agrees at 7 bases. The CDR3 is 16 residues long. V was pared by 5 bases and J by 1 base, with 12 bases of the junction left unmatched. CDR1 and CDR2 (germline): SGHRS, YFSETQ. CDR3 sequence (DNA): TGCGCCAGCAGGGGTTACAGCGGGATGATGTCCTACGAGCAGTACTTC. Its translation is CASRGYSGMMSYEQYF.

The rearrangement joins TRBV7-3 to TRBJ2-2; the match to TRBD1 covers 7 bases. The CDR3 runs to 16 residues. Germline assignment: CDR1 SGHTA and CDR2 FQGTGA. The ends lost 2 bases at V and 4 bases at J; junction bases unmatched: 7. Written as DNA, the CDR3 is TGTGCCAGCAGCTTAGGACCGGACAGGTCCACCGGGGAGCTGTTTTTT. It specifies CASSLGPDRSTGELFF.

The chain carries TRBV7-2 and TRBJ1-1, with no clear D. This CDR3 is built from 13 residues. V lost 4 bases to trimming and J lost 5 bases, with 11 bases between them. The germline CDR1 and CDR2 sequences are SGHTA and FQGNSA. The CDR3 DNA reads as TGTGCCAGCAGCTCTCAAACTTATACTGAAGCTTTCTTT. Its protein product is CASSSQTYTEAFF. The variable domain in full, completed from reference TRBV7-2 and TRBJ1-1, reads GAGVSQSPSNKVTEKGKDVELRCDPISGHTALYWYRQSLGQGLEFLIYFQGNSAPDKSGLPSDRFSAERTGGSVSTLTIQRTQQEDSAVYLCASSSQTYTEAFFGQGTRLTVV.

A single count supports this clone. CDR3 nucleotides: TGTGCCATCAGCGGACAGGGAAAAGCTTTCTTT. It codes for CAISGQGKAFF. This sequence joins TRBV10-3 and TRBJ1-1, with 8 bases aligning to TRBD1. This CDR3 region has 11 residues. Losses at the gene ends were 6 bases for V and 9 bases for J; bases not matched to a gene: 3. Germline CDR1 is ENHRY and CDR2 is SYGVKD.

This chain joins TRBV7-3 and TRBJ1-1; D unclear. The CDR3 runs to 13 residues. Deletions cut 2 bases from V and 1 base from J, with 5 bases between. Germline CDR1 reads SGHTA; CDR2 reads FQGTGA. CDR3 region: CASSLEQNTEAFF. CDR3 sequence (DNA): TGTGCCAGCAGCTTAGAACAGAACACTGAAGCTTTCTTT.